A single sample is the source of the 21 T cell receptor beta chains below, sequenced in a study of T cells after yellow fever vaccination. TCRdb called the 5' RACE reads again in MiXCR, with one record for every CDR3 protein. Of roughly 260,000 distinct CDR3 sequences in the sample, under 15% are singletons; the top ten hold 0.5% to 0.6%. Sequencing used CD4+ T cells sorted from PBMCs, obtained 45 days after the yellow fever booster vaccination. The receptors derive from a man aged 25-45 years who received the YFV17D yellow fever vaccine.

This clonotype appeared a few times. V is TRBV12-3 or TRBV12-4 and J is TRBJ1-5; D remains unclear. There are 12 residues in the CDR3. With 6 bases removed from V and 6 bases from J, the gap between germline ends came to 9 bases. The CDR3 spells CASRENGQPQHF. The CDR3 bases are TGTGCCAGCAGGGAGAACGGTCAGCCCCAGCATTTT.

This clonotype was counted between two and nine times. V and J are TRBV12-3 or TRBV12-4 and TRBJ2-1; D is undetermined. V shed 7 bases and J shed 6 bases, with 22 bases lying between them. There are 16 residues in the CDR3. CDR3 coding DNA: TGTGCCAGCACTCCCGGGCCCCGTCTAGTTGTCAATGAGCAGTTCTTC. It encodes CASTPGPRLVVNEQFF.

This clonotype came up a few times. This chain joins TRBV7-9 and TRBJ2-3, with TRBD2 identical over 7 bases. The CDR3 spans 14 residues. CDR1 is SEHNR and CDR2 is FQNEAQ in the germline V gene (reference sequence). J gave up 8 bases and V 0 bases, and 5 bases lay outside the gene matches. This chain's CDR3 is CASSLAESSGTQYF. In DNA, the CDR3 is TGTGCCAGCAGCTTAGCGGAGTCTAGCGGTACGCAGTATTTT.

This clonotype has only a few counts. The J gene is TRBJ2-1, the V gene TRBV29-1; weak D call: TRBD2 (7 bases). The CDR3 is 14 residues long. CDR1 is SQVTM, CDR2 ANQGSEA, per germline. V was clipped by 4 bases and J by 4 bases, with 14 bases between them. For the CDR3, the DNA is TGCAGCGTTGGTCGCAGGGGAGGGTACAATGAGCAGTTCTTC. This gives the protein CSVGRRGGYNEQFF.

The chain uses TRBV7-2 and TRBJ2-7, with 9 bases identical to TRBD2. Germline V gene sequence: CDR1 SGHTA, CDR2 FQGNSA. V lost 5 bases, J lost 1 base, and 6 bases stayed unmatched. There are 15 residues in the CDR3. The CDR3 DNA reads TGTGCCAGCAGCGCTGGACTAGCGTATTCCTACGAGCAGTACTTC. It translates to CASSAGLAYSYEQYF.

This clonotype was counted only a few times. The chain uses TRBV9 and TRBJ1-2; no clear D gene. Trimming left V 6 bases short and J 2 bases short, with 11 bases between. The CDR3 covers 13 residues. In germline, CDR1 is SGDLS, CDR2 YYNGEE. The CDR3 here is CASTSASNYGYTF. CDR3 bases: TGTGCCAGCACCAGTGCTTCGAACTATGGCTACACCTTC.

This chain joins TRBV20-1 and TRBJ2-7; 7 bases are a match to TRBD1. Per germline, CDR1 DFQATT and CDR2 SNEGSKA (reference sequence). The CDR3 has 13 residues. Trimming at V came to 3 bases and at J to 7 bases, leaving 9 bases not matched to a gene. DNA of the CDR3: TGCAGTGCTAGTGGAAGGGGGCTGGGAGAGCAGTACTTC. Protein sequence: CSASGRGLGEQYF.

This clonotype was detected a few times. The CDR3 nucleotides are TGTGCCAGCAGCCCCGGGGGGTCTTACCAGCCCCAGCATTTT. The encoded protein is CASSPGGSYQPQHF. The chain has TRBV11-2 and TRBJ1-5; D is perhaps TRBD1 (5 bases). CDR1 SGHAT and CDR2 FQNNGV come from the germline V gene. The length of the CDR3 is 14 residues. V was clipped by 5 bases and J by 7 bases, with 15 bases between them. The entire variable domain, with the rest obtained from reference TRBV11-2 and TRBJ1-5, is as follows: EAGVAQSPRYKIIEKRQSVAFWCNPISGHATLYWYQQILGQGPKLLIQFQNNGVVDDSQLPKDRFSAERLKGVDSTLKIQPAKLEDSAVYLCASSPGGSYQPQHFGDGTRLSIL.

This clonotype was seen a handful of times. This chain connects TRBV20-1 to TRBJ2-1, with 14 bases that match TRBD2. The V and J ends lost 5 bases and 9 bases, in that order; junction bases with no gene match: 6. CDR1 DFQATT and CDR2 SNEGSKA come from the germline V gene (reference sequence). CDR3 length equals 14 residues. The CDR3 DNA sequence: TGCAGTGCTGGGACTAGCGGGAGCCCCCGTGAGCAGTTCTTC. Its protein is CSAGTSGSPREQFF.

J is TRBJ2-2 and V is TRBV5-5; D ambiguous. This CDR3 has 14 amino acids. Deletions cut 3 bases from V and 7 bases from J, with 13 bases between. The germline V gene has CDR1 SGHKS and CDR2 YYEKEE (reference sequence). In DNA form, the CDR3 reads TGTGCCAGCAGCTCCCCTAGGGTTGTCGGGGAGCTGTTTTTT. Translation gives CASSSPRVVGELFF.

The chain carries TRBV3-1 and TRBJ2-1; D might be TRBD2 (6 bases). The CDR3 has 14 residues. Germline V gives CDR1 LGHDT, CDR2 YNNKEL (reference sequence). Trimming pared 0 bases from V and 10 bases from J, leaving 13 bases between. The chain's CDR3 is CASSQDVKGGEQFF. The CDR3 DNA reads TGTGCCAGCAGCCAAGATGTGAAGGGAGGCGAGCAGTTCTTC.

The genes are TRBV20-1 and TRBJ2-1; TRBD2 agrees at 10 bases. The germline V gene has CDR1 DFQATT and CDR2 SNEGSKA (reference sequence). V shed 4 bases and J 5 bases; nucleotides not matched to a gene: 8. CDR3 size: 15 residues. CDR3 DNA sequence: TGCAGTGCTAACTCAGCGGGAGGGTTCAACAATGAGCAGTTCTTC. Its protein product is CSANSAGGFNNEQFF.

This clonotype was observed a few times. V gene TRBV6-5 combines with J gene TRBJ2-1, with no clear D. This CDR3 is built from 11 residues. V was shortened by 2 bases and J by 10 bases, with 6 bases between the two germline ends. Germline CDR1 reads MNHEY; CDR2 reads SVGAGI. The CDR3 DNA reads TGTGCCAGCAGTTACGCGCGGGAGCAGTTCTTC. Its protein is CASSYAREQFF.

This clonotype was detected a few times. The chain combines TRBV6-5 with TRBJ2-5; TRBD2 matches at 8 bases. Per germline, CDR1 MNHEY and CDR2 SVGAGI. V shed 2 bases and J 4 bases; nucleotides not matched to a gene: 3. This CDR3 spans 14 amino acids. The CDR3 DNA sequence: TGTGCCAGCAGTTACCTCACTAGCGGAGAGACCCAGTACTTC. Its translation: CASSYLTSGETQYF.

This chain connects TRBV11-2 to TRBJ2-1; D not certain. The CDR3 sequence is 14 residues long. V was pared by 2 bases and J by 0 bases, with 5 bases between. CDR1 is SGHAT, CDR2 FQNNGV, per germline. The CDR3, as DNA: TGTGCCAGCAGCTTAAAGAGCTCCTACAATGAGCAGTTCTTC. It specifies CASSLKSSYNEQFF. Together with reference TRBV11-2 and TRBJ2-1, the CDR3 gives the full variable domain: EAGVAQSPRYKIIEKRQSVAFWCNPISGHATLYWYQQILGQGPKLLIQFQNNGVVDDSQLPKDRFSAERLKGVDSTLKIQPAKLEDSAVYLCASSLKSSYNEQFFGPGTRLTVL.

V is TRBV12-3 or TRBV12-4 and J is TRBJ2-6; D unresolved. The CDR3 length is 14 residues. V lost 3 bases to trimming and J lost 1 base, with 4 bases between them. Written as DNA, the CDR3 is TGTGCCAGCAGTTTTGAGTCTGGGGCCAACGTCCTGACTTTC. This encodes CASSFESGANVLTF.

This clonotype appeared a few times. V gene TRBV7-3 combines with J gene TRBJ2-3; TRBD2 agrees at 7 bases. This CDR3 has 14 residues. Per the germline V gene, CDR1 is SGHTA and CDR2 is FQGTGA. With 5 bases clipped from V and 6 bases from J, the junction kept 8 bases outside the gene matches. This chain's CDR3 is CASSLLSGLDTQYF. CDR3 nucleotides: TGTGCCAGCAGCCTACTTAGCGGGCTGGATACGCAGTATTTT.

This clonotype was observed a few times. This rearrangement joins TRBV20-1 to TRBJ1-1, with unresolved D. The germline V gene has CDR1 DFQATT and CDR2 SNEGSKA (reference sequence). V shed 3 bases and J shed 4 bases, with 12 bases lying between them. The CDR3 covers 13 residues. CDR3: CSARPGSVTEAFF. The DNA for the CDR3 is TGCAGTGCTAGGCCGGGAAGTGTCACTGAAGCTTTCTTT.

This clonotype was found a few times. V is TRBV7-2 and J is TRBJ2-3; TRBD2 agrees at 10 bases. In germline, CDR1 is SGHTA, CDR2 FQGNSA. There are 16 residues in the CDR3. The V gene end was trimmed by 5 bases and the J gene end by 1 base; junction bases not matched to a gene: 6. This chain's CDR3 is CASSRRTSGRTDTQYF. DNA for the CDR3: TGTGCCAGCAGCCGACGGACTAGCGGACGCACAGATACGCAGTATTTT. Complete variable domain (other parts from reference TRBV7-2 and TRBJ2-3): GAGVSQSPSNKVTEKGKDVELRCDPISGHTALYWYRQSLGQGLEFLIYFQGNSAPDKSGLPSDRFSAERTGGSVSTLTIQRTQQEDSAVYLCASSRRTSGRTDTQYFGPGTRLTVL.

CDR3 amino acids: CSARTGTSGSVYEQYF. CDR3 in DNA: TGCAGTGCTAGGACCGGGACTAGCGGGAGTGTCTACGAGCAGTACTTC. This chain links TRBV20-1 with TRBJ2-7; 14 nucleotides match TRBD2. The CDR3 sequence is 16 residues long. Germline V lookup: CDR1 DFQATT, CDR2 SNEGSKA (reference sequence). J gave up 3 bases and V 3 bases, and 7 bases lay outside the gene matches.

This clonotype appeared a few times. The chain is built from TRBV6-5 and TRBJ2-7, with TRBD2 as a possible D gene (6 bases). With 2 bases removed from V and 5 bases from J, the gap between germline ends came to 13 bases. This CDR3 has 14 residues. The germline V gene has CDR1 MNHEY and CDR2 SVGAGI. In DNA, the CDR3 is TGTGCCAGCAGTTACCACGGGAGAGGGAACGAGCAGTACTTC. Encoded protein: CASSYHGRGNEQYF.